These 5 T cell receptor beta chains came from one sample sequenced in a study of beta chain features in type 1 diabetes. The study's findings and limits: People with Type 1 diabetes carried modestly yet significantly shorter TCRB CDR3s in all four CD4+ subsets.

Since all of the isolated RNA was reverse transcribed, expressed TCRB transcripts were what got sequenced. Libraries were prepared by immunoSEQ multiplex PCR; TCRdb keeps only in-frame clonotypes and omits some of them. The sample contains 120,000 to 150,000 clones, about 13% of which appear only once. Their antigens remain unidentified. The sequencing input was central memory CD4+ T cells from blood. These receptor sequences come from a man between 18 and 35 years old with type 1 diabetes.

The CDR3 loop reads CASSTGLAYNEQFF. In DNA form, the CDR3 reads TGTGCCAGCAGCACCGGACTAGCCTACAATGAGCAGTTCTTC. V is TRBV7-9 and J is TRBJ2-1; TRBD2 aligns across 7 bases. Germline V gene sequence: CDR1 SEHNR, CDR2 FQNEAQ (reference sequence). The CDR3 runs to 14 residues. V lost 5 bases to trimming and J lost 2 bases; unmatched junction nucleotides: 3.

This clone has a handful of counts. The chain has TRBV27 and TRBJ1-2; TRBD1 might be the D (5 bases). Germline CDR1 MNHEY, CDR2 SMNVEV (reference sequence). The V and J ends lost 3 bases and 4 bases respectively, with 9 bases between them. The CDR3 covers 13 residues. The CDR3 DNA reads TGTGCCAGCAGTTTGAAGGGACGCTATGGCTACACCTTC. Protein sequence: CASSLKGRYGYTF.

V and J are TRBV28 and TRBJ2-1; 7 nucleotides match TRBD1. Trimming cost V 7 bases and J 4 bases; bases outside gene matches: 4. Germline V lookup: CDR1 MDHEN, CDR2 SYDVKM. The CDR3 has 13 residues. The CDR3 spells CASNSGQYNEQFF. The DNA for the CDR3 is TGTGCCAGCAACTCGGGACAGTACAATGAGCAGTTCTTC. The entire variable domain, with the rest obtained from reference TRBV28 and TRBJ2-1, is as follows: DVKVTQSSRYLVKRTGEKVFLECVQDMDHENMFWYRQDPGLGLRLIYFSYDVKMKEKGDIPEGYSVSREKKERFSLILESASTNQTSMYLCASNSGQYNEQFFGPGTRLTVL.

This rearrangement joins TRBV7-3 to TRBJ2-3, with a tentative D call TRBD1 (6 bases). This CDR3 comprises 14 residues. Germline loops: CDR1 SGHTA, CDR2 FQGTGA. Trimming took off 6 bases at V and 2 bases at J, with 12 bases between the two ends. CDR3 residues: CASSQGTYTDTQYF. The DNA of the CDR3 is TGTGCCAGCAGTCAAGGGACATACACAGATACGCAGTATTTT.

V usage is TRBV6-5 and J usage is TRBJ2-1; maybe TRBD1 (5 bases). In germline, CDR1 is MNHEY, CDR2 SVGAGI. V gave up 3 bases and J gave up 0 bases, with 12 bases separating them. The CDR3 has 16 residues. The chain's CDR3 is CASSYWGGSSYNEQFF. As DNA, the CDR3 is TGTGCCAGCAGTTATTGGGGCGGAAGCTCCTACAATGAGCAGTTCTTC.